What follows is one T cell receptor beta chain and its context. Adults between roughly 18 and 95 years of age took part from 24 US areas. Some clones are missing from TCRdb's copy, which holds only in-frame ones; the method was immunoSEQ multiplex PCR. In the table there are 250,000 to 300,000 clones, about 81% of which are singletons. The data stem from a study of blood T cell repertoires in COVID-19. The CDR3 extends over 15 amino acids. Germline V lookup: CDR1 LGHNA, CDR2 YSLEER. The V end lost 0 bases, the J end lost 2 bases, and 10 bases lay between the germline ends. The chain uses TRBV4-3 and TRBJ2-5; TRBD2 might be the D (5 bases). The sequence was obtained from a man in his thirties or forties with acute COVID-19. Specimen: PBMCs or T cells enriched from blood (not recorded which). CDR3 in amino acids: CASSQDGRGQETQYF. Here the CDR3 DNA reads TGCGCCAGCAGCCAAGATGGGAGAGGTCAAGAGACCCAGTACTTC.